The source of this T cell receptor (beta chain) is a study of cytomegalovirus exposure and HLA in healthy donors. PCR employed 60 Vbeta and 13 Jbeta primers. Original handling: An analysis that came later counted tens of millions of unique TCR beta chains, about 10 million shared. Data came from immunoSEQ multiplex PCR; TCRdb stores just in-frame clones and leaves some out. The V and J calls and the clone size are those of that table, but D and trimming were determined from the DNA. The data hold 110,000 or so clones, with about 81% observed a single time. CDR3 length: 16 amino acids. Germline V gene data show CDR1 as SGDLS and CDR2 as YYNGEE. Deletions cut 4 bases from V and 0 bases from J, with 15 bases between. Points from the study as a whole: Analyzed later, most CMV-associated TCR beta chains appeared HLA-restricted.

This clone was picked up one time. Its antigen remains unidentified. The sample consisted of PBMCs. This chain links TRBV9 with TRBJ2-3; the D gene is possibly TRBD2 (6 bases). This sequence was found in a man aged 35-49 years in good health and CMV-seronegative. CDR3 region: CASSPLPGVSTDTQYF. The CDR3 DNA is TGTGCCAGCAGCCCCCTACCGGGGGTGAGCACAGATACGCAGTATTTT.